Listed below are T cell receptor beta chains from one sample, sequenced in a study of shared clonotypes between healthy human individuals. The method was immunoSEQ multiplex PCR; TCRdb's version includes in-frame clones alone and lacks a portion of them. Of 500,000 to 550,000 clones listed, around 95% are singletons. The sequenced material came from naive CD4+ T cells sorted from blood. All receptors derive from a woman in her 30s in good health. The CDR3 runs from the conserved cysteine through the conserved F or W. The D gene is left open where the match is weak. Expanded clones are given a class, and other clones once, few, many or no size at all.

J gene | D gene | clone size | V gene | CDR3 DNA | CDR3 protein
TRBJ1-1 | . | . | TRBV5-1 | TGCGCCAGCAGCTTTGGAGGATGGGGGAACACTGAAGCTTTCTTT | CASSFGGWGNTEAFF
TRBJ1-4 | . | . | TRBV10-3 | TGTGCCATCAGTGAGTCCCCGGGGGGCGCAACTAATGAAAAACTGTTTTTT | CAISESPGGATNEKLFF
TRBJ1-2 | TRBD1 | . | TRBV28 | TGTGCCAGCAATTCCCCCGGGACAGGGACTAAGGGCTACACCTTC | CASNSPGTGTKGYTF
TRBJ1-1 | TRBD1 | . | TRBV9 | TGTGCCAGCAGCAGACAGGGTTCCACTGAAGCTTTCTTT | CASSRQGSTEAFF
TRBJ2-1 | . | . | TRBV14 | TGTGCCAGCAGCCATCGCACTAGGGGTATTTCGTACAATGAGCAGTTCTTC | CASSHRTRGISYNEQFF
TRBJ2-7 | . | . | TRBV30 | TGTGCCTGGAGTGTACCCCGTTACGAGCAGTACTTC | CAWSVPRYEQYF
TRBJ1-5 | . | once | TRBV5-8 | TGTGCCAGCAGCTTCAGCGGACAGTCCTATAGCAATCAGCCCCAGCATTTT | CASSFSGQSYSNQPQHF
TRBJ2-7 | TRBD1 | . | TRBV18 | TGTGCCAGCTCACCGGGGACAGGGCCTTCCTACGAGCAGTACTTC | CASSPGTGPSYEQYF
TRBJ1-1 | . | . | TRBV27 | TGTGCCAGCAGTACGGCAGGTACCCAGAACACTGAAGCTTTCTTT | CASSTAGTQNTEAFF
TRBJ2-1 | TRBD2 | . | TRBV11-2 | TGTGCCAGCAGCCCCAGGACTAGCGGGGGGAATGAGCAGTTCTTC | CASSPRTSGGNEQFF
TRBJ2-1 | TRBD2 | . | TRBV5-4 | TGTGCCAGCAGCCATGGCGGGAGCTCCTACAATGAGCAGTTCTTC | CASSHGGSSYNEQFF
TRBJ2-7 | TRBD2 | . | TRBV5-5 | TGTGCCAGCAGCTTTCCGGGACTAGCCTACGAGCAGTACTTC | CASSFPGLAYEQYF
TRBJ1-3 | TRBD1 | . | TRBV19 | TGTGCCAGCCGGCGGAGGCCGACAGGGAAATCAATCAAGTCAAGCTCTGGAAACACCATATATTTT | CASRRRPTGKSIKSSSGNTIYF
TRBJ1-4 | . | . | TRBV5-1 | TGCGCCAGCAGCTCTACGGGACACGAACGGGGTAATGAAAAACTGTTTTTT | CASSSTGHERGNEKLFF